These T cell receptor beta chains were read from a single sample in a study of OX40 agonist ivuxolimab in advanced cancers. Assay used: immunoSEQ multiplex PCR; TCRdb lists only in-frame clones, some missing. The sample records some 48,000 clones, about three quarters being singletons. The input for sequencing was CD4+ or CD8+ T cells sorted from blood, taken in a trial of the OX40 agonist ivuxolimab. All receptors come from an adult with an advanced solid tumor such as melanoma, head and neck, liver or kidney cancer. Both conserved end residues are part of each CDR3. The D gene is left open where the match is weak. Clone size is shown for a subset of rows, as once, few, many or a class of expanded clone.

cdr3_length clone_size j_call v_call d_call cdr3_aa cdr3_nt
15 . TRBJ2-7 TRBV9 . CASSVGRDTSYEQYF TGTGCCAGCAGCGTGGGCCGGGACACATCCTACGAGCAGTACTTC
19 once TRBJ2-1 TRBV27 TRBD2 CASSLSSVSLLAGGNEQFF TGTGCCAGCAGTTTATCTTCCGTCTCGTTGCTAGCGGGAGGCAATGAGCAGTTCTTC
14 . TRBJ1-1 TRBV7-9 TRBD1 CASSPGQLNTEAFF TGTGCCAGCAGCCCGGGACAGCTGAACACTGAAGCTTTCTTT
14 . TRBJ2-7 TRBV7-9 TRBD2 CASSLSGILYEQYF TGTGCCAGCAGCCTGAGCGGGATTCTCTACGAGCAGTACTTC
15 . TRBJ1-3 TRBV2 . CASSEEGGPGDTIYF TGTGCCAGCAGTGAAGAGGGGGGGCCCGGTGACACCATATATTTT
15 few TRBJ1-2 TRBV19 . CASSIGRINNYGYTF TGTGCCAGTAGTATTGGGCGGATAAATAACTATGGCTACACCTTC
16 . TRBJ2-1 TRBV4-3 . CASSLRGGFSYNEQFF TGCGCCAGCAGCCTCCGAGGGGGGTTCTCCTACAATGAGCAGTTCTTC
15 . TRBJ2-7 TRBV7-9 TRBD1 CASSLYGQGAYEQYF TGTGCCAGCAGCCTATATGGACAGGGAGCCTACGAGCAGTACTTC
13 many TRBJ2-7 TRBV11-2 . CASSLGGNYEQYF TGTGCCAGCAGCTTGGGGGGAAACTACGAGCAGTACTTC
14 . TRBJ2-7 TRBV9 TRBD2 CASSAGLGTYEQYF TGTGCCAGCAGCGCCGGACTAGGGACCTACGAGCAGTACTTC
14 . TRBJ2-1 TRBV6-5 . CASWGARGRDEQFF TGTGCCAGCTGGGGGGCGCGAGGTCGCGATGAGCAGTTCTTC
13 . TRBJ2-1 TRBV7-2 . CASSLERLSIGFF TGTGCCAGCAGCTTAGAACGACTCTCCATTGGGTTCTTC
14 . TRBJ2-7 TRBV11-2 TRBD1 CASSLDRAAYEQYF TGTGCCAGCAGCTTGGACAGGGCGGCCTACGAGCAGTACTTC
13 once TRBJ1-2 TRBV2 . CASSRPLNYGYTF TGTGCCAGCAGTAGACCCTTGAACTATGGCTACACCTTC
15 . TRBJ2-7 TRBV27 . CASSLLAGSSYEQYF TGTGCCAGCAGTTTACTGGCGGGGAGCTCCTACGAGCAGTACTTC
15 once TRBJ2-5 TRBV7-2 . CASSLNGLTEETQYF TGTGCCAGCAGCTTAAACGGGCTAACCGAAGAGACCCAGTACTTC
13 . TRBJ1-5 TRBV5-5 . CASSGDPNQPQHF TGTGCCAGCAGCGGGGACCCCAATCAGCCCCAGCATTTT
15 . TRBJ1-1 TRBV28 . CASSLYYTPNTEAFF TGTGCCAGCAGCCTTTATTACACCCCCAACACTGAAGCTTTCTTT
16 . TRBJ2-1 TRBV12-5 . CASGLGRGGGYNEQFF TGTGCTAGTGGTTTGGGACGGGGAGGAGGGTACAATGAGCAGTTCTTC
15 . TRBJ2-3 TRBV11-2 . CASSQNLGGTDTQYF TGTGCCAGCAGCCAAAACCTAGGGGGAACAGATACGCAGTATTTT
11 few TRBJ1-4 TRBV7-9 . CASSFDEKLFF TGTGCCAGCAGCTTCGATGAAAAACTGTTTTTT
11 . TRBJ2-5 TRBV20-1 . CSAIGGREQYF TGCAGTGCTATCGGAGGAAGGGAGCAGTACTTC
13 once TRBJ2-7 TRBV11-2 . CASSLVPEYEQYF TGTGCCAGCAGCTTAGTCCCAGAGTACGAGCAGTACTTC
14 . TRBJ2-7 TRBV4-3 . CASSPGHLSYEQYF TGCGCCAGCAGCCCGGGACACCTCTCCTACGAGCAGTACTTC
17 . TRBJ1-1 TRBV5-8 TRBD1 CASSPPGQGVSGTEAFF TGTGCCAGCAGCCCCCCCGGACAGGGGGTTTCGGGCACTGAAGCTTTCTTT
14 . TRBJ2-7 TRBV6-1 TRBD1 CASSEKRQGYEQYF TGTGCCAGCAGTGAAAAGAGACAGGGCTACGAGCAGTACTTC
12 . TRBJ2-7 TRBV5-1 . CASSLDLSEQYF TGCGCCAGCAGCTTGGATCTTAGCGAGCAGTACTTC
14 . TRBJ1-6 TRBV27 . CASSLGIRHSPLHF TGTGCCAGCAGTTTGGGGATTCGGCATTCACCCCTCCACTTT
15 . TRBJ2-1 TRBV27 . CASSLSTPAYNEQFF TGTGCCAGCAGTTTATCCACCCCGGCCTACAATGAGCAGTTCTTC